This entry describes one TCR beta chain. This entry comes from a study of control samples from healthy donors and cancer patients. The repertoire was sequenced with immunoSEQ multiplex PCR; TCRdb's copy has only in-frame clones and lacks some. The data show approximately 69,000 clones, with roughly 87% seen just once and around 5.1% held by the top ten. The CDR3 length is 16 residues. V lost 0 bases to trimming and J lost 2 bases, with 10 bases between them. The germline CDR1 and CDR2 sequences are LGHNA and YNFKEQ. This TCR derives from a man aged 55 to 70 with colorectal cancer. Material: PBMCs. J is TRBJ1-4 and V is TRBV4-2; D gene uncertain. The CDR3 DNA reads TGTGCCAGCAGCCAAGATTATGGGTTTACTAATGAAAAACTGTTTTTT. Translation: CASSQDYGFTNEKLFF.